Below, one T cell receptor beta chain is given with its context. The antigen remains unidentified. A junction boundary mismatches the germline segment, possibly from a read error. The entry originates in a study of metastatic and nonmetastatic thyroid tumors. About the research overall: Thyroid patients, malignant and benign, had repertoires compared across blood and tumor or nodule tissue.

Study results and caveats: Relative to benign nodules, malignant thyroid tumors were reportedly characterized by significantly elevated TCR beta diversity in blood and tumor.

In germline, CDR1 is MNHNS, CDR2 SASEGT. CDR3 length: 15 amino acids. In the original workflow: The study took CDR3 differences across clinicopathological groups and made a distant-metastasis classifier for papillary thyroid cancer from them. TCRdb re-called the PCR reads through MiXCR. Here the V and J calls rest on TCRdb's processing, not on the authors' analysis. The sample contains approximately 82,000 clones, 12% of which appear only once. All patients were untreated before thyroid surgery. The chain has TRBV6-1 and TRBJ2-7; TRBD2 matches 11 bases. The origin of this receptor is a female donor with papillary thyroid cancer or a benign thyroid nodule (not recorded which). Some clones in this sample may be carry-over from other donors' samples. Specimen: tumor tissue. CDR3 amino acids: CASSEALAGAYEQYF. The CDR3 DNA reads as TGTGCTAGCAGTGAAGCACTAGCGGGAGCCTACGAGCAGTACTTC.